This T cell receptor beta chain was sequenced in a study of cytomegalovirus exposure and HLA in healthy donors. Study-level results: TCR beta sequences reportedly predicted the HLA-A and HLA-B alleles of most subjects accurately.

To note about this clone: Its target is unknown.

This CDR3 has 13 amino acids. The ends were cut back, 8 bases at V and 7 bases at J, with 12 bases in the middle. From germline, CDR1 is MNHEY and CDR2 SVGAGI. The PCR employed 60 Vbeta primers together with 13 Jbeta primers. Sequenced by immunoSEQ multiplex PCR; TCRdb stores in-frame clones only, minus some. The data show 160,000 or so clones, 82% seen once. The chain combines TRBV6-5 with TRBJ1-6; D is ambiguous. The sequenced sample consisted of PBMCs. The receptor comes from a woman aged 45-65 years in good health and CMV-seropositive. The CDR3: CASGRGVNSPLHF. The CDR3 nucleotides are TGTGCCAGCGGACGGGGAGTAAATTCACCCCTCCACTTT.